The 2 T cell receptor beta chains below all came from one sample that was sequenced in a study of cytomegalovirus exposure and HLA in healthy donors. Both 60 Vbeta primers and 13 Jbeta primers went into the PCR. TCRdb keeps only in-frame clones here, not all; method: immunoSEQ multiplex PCR. The data hold 250,000 to 300,000 clones, with roughly 91% observed a single time. The sample was PBMCs. The receptors originated from a girl aged 2 to 10 in good health and CMV-seronegative.

The chain links TRBV4-1 to TRBJ2-1, with 12 positions matching TRBD2. The germline V gene encodes CDR1 MGHRA and CDR2 YSYEKL. The V gene end was trimmed by 4 bases and the J gene end by 2 bases; junction bases not matched to a gene: 6. The length of the CDR3 is 17 residues. The CDR3 nucleotides read TGCGCCAGCAGCCCCGGACTAGCGGGAATTACCTACAATGAGCAGTTCTTC. As protein: CASSPGLAGITYNEQFF.

The rearrangement uses TRBV7-6 and TRBJ2-7; possible D gene TRBD1, 6 bases. CDR1 is SGHVS and CDR2 is FNYEAQ in the germline V gene. V lost 4 bases, J lost 5 bases, and 12 bases lay in between. CDR3 size: 13 residues. The CDR3 DNA is TGTGCCAGCAGCTCCGGGACACAAAACGAGCAGTACTTC. The encoded protein is CASSSGTQNEQYF. The full variable domain, its missing parts supplied by reference TRBV7-6 and TRBJ2-7, is GAGVSQSPRYKVTKRGQDVALRCDPISGHVSLYWYRQALGQGPEFLTYFNYEAQQDKSGLPNDRFSAERPEGSISTLTIQRTEQRDSAMYRCASSSGTQNEQYFGPGTRLTVT.